The sequence of this T cell receptor beta chain was determined in a study of early T cells in non-severe SARS-CoV-2 infection. Looking at the study overall: Chains were unpaired, as sequencing was done on bulk RNA from unsorted whole blood.

The V end was cut by 5 bases, the J end by 5 bases, with 18 bases between. CDR3 length: 15 amino acids. Looked up from germline, CDR1 is SEHNR and CDR2 is FQNEAQ (reference sequence). Attachment of unique molecular identifiers to individual cDNA molecules was performed. Using its own MiXCR run on the 5' RACE reads, TCRdb lists one record per CDR3 protein. The table records under 40,000 distinct CDR3 sequences, 5.8% of them present only once. This clonotype was seen repeatedly, ten times or more. What it binds is not known. The study, taken as a whole, reports: The VDJdb matching leaned toward anti-spike CD8 responses and overlooked private and CD4 specificities.

The J gene is TRBJ1-1, the V gene TRBV7-9; possibly TRBD1 for D (6 bases). The receptor was isolated from an adult who was a healthcare worker with PCR-confirmed SARS-CoV-2 infection or an uninfected control (not recorded which). The sequencing sample was made of whole blood. The CDR3 is CASSPPGAQGTEAFF. DNA of the CDR3: TGTGCCAGCAGCCCCCCCGGGGCCCAGGGGACTGAAGCTTTCTTT.